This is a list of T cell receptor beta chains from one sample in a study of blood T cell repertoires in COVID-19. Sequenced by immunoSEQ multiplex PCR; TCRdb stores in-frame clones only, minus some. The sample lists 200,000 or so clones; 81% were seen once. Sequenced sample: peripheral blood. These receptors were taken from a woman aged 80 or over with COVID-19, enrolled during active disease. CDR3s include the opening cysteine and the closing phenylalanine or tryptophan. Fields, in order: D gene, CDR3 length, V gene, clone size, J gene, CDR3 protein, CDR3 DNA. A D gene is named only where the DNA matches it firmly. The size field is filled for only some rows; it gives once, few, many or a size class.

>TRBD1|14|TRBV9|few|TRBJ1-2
CASRDAGQPYGYTF
TGTGCCAGCAGGGATGCGGGACAGCCTTATGGCTACACCTTC
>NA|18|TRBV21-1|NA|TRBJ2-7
CASSKVDTERSSGYEQYF
TGTGCCAGCAGCAAAGTCGATACAGAGAGATCATCTGGTTACGAGCAGTACTTC
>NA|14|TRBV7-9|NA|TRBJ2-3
CASSLLGGVDTQYF
TGTGCCAGCAGCTTGTTGGGAGGAGTAGATACGCAGTATTTT
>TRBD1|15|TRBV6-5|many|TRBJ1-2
CASSPWTGGNYGYTF
TGTGCCAGCAGTCCATGGACAGGGGGCAACTATGGCTACACCTTC
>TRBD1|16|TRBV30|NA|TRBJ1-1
CAWSRGRLASNTEAFF
TGTGCCTGGAGCAGGGGGCGGTTGGCCTCGAACACTGAAGCTTTCTTT
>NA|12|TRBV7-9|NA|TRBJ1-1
CASSFGRAEAFF
TGTGCCAGCAGCTTTGGGAGGGCTGAAGCTTTCTTT
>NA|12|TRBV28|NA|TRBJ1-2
CASSRGGYGYTF
TGTGCCAGCAGTCGAGGGGGCTATGGCTACACCTTC
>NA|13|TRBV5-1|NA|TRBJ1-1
CASSWQRRTEAFF
TGCGCCAGCAGCTGGCAGAGGCGGACTGAAGCTTTCTTT
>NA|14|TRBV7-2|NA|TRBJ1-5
CASSYGSLDQPQHF
TGTGCCAGCAGCTACGGGTCCCTTGATCAGCCCCAGCATTTT
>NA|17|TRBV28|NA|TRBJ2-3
CASSPMVQGSGLDTQYF
TGTGCCAGCAGTCCTATGGTTCAGGGGTCGGGGCTAGATACGCAGTATTTT
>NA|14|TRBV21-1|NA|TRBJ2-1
CASSNKAPGNEQFF
TGTGCCAGCAGCAATAAGGCCCCAGGGAACGAGCAGTTCTTC
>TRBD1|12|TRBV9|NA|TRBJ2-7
CASSGRDRGLGF
TGTGCCAGCAGCGGGAGGGACAGGGGGCTTGGGTTC
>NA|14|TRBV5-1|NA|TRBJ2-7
CASSLDKQTYEQYF
TGCGCCAGCAGCTTGGATAAGCAAACCTACGAGCAGTACTTC
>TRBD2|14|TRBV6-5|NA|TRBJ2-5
CASRLAGDKETQYF
TGTGCCAGCAGGTTAGCGGGGGATAAAGAGACCCAGTACTTC
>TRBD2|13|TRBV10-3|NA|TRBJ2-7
CAAVAGETYEQYF
TGTGCCGCAGTAGCGGGAGAGACCTACGAGCAGTACTTC
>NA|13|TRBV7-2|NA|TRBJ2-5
CASSFFVQETQYF
TGTGCCAGCAGCTTTTTTGTACAAGAGACCCAGTACTTC
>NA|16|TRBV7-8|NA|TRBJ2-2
CASSLTQGTNTGELFF
TGTGCCAGCAGCTTAACGCAGGGGACGAACACCGGGGAGCTGTTTTTT
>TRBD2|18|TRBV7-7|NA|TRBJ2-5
CASSLGLAGGPGKETQYF
TGTGCCAGCAGCTTAGGGCTAGCGGGGGGGCCAGGGAAAGAGACCCAGTACTTC
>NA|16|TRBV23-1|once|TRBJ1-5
CASSQYNSYSNQPQHF
TGCGCCAGCAGTCAATATAACAGCTATAGCAATCAGCCCCAGCATTTT
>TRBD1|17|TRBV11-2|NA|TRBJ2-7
CASSLDYHGTGSYEQYF
TGTGCCAGCAGCTTAGATTATCATGGGACAGGCTCCTACGAGCAGTACTTC
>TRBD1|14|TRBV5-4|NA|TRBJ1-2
CASSSPGQGQGYTF
TGTGCCAGCAGCTCCCCAGGACAGGGGCAAGGCTACACCTTC
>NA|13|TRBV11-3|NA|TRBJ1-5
CASSLGHNQPQHF
TGTGCCAGCAGCTTAGGACACAATCAGCCCCAGCATTTT
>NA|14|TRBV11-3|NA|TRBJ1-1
CASSPSRAGTEAFF
TGTGCCAGCAGCCCTTCCAGGGCGGGAACTGAAGCTTTCTTT
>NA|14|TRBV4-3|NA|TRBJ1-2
CASSQDIRVGGYTF
TGCGCCAGCAGCCAAGATATACGGGTGGGTGGCTACACCTTC
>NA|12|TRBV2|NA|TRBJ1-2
CASKWDTSGYTF
TGTGCCAGCAAGTGGGACACATCCGGCTACACCTTC
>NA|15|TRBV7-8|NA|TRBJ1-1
CASSFLLTANTEAFF
TGTGCCAGCAGCTTCCTATTAACCGCGAACACTGAAGCTTTCTTT
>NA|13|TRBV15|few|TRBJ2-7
CATSSRHYDEQYF
TGTGCCACCAGCTCCCGGCACTACGACGAGCAGTACTTC
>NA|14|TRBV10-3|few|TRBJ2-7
CAISEAGGVYEQYF
TGTGCCATCAGTGAGGCTGGAGGGGTGTACGAGCAGTACTTC
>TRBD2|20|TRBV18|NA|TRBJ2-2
CASSPGGVDSGRDYTGELFF
TGTGCCAGCTCACCGGGGGGGGTCGATAGCGGGAGGGATTACACCGGGGAGCTGTTTTTT
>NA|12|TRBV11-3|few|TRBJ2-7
CASSLIRYEQYF
TGTGCCAGCAGCTTAATTCGGTACGAGCAGTACTTC
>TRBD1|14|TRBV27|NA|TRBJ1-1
CASSLRGPYTEAFF
TGTGCCAGCAGTTTAAGGGGGCCGTACACTGAAGCTTTCTTT
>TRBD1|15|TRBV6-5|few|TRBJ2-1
CASSKDRSSYNEQFF
TGTGCCAGCAGTAAGGACAGGAGCTCCTACAATGAGCAGTTCTTC
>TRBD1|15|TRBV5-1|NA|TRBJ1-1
CASSTRQGLNTEAFF
TGCGCCAGCAGCACGAGACAGGGCCTAAACACTGAAGCTTTCTTT
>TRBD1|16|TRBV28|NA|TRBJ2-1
CASSSDRDRRYNEQFF
TGTGCCAGCAGTTCTGACAGGGACCGCCGCTACAATGAGCAGTTCTTC
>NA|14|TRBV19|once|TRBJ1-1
CASSRQVWSTEAFF
TGTGCCAGTAGCCGACAGGTCTGGAGCACTGAAGCTTTCTTT
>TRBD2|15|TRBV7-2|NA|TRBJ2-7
CASSLSSGNRYEQYF
TGTGCCAGCAGCTTATCTAGCGGGAACAGGTACGAGCAGTACTTC
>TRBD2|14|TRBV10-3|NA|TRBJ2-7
CAISGLAGSYEQYF
TGTGCCATCAGCGGACTAGCGGGCTCCTACGAGCAGTACTTC
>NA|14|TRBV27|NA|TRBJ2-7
CASSRRDSAYEQYF
TGTGCCAGCAGTCGCCGGGACTCAGCCTACGAGCAGTACTTC
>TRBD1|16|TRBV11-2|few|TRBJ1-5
CASSPSRDRGNQPQHF
TGTGCCAGCAGCCCAAGCCGGGACAGGGGGAATCAGCCCCAGCATTTT
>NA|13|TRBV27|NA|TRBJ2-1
CASSFTNGDEQFF
TGTGCCAGCAGTTTTACTAACGGGGATGAGCAGTTCTTC
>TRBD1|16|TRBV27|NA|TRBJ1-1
CASTSEQGRMNTEAFF
TGTGCCAGCACTTCCGAACAGGGGAGGATGAACACTGAAGCTTTCTTT
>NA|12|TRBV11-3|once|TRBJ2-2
CASSSSTGELFF
TGTGCCAGCAGCTCCAGCACCGGGGAGCTGTTTTTT
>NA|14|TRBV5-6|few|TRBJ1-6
CASSLDRSLSPLHF
TGTGCCAGCAGCCTAGACAGAAGCCTTTCACCCCTCCACTTT
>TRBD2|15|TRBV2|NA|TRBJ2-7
CASGAGSSGGYEQYF
TGTGCCAGCGGCGCAGGTAGTAGCGGGGGGTACGAGCAGTACTTC
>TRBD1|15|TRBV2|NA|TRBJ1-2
CASSGDRSTVYGYTF
TGTGCCAGCAGTGGGGACAGAAGCACAGTCTATGGCTACACCTTC